This TCR beta chain was recovered during a study of radiation and T cells in renal cell carcinoma. Time point here: baseline pretreatment blood. Treatment specified: 15 Gy SBRT to primary tumor, nephrectomy 4 weeks later. CDR3 size: 16 residues. Trimming took off 3 bases at V and 7 bases at J, with 20 bases between the two ends. CDR1 SGDLS and CDR2 YYNGEE come from the germline V gene. Using immunoSEQ multiplex PCR, the repertoire was profiled, and TCRdb retains in-frame clones only, with some absent. The sample contains 100,000 to 150,000 clones, 82% of which appear only once. V usage is TRBV9 and J usage is TRBJ2-1, with D perhaps TRBD2 (6 bases). Sequenced here: blood, sampled from a patient whose treatment included radiotherapy and nephrectomy. This TCR came from a woman in her fifties or sixties with renal cell carcinoma. The CDR3 sequence is CASSATSFGRRNEQFF. The CDR3 DNA reads as TGTGCCAGCAGCGCTACTAGCTTCGGACGAAGAAATGAGCAGTTCTTC.